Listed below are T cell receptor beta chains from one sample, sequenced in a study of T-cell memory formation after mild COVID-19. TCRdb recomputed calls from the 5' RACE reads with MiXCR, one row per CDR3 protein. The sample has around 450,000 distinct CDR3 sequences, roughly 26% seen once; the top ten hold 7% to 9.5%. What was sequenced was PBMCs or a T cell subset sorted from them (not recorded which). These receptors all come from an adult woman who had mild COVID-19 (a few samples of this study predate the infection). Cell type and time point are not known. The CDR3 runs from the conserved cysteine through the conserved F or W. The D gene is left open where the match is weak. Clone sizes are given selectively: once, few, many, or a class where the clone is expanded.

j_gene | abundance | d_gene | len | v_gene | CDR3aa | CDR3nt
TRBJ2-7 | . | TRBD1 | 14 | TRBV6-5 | CASRGTGASDEQYF | TGTGCCAGCAGAGGGACAGGGGCCTCCGACGAGCAGTACTTC
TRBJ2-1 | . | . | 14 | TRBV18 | CASSLNHQGGEQFF | TGTGCCAGCTCACTCAACCATCAAGGTGGTGAGCAGTTCTTC
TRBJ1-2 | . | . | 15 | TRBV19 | CASSTTPTANYGYTF | TGTGCCAGTAGTACCACCCCGACGGCGAACTATGGCTACACCTTC
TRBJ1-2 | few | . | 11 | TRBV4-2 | CAGGSNYGYTF | TGTGCCGGGGGGTCTAACTATGGCTACACCTTC
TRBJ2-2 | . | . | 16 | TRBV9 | CASSVDGQTNTGELFF | TGTGCCAGCAGCGTAGACGGACAGACCAACACCGGGGAGCTGTTTTTT
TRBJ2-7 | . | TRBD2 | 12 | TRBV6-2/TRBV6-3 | CASSYPGGLQYF | TGTGCCAGCAGTTATCCCGGGGGGTTGCAGTACTTC
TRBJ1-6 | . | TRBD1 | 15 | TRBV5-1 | CASSPGQGANSPLHF | TGCGCCAGCAGCCCCGGACAGGGGGCTAATTCACCCCTCCACTTT
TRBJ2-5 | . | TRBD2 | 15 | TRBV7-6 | CASSLTAGEGETQYF | TGTGCCAGCAGCTTAACAGCGGGAGAAGGGGAGACCCAGTACTTC
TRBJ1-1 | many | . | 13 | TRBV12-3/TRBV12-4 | CASSPQGYTEAFF | TGTGCCAGCAGTCCCCAGGGGTACACTGAAGCTTTCTTT
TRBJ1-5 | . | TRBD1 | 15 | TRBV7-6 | CASSKYRGLNQPQHF | TGTGCCAGCAGCAAATACAGGGGACTTAATCAGCCCCAGCATTTT
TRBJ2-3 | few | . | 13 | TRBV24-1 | CATSPADTDTQYF | TGTGCCACCAGTCCGGCGGATACAGATACGCAGTATTTT
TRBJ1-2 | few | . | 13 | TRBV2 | CASSRAPVYGYTF | TGTGCCAGCAGCAGGGCCCCCGTTTATGGCTACACCTTC
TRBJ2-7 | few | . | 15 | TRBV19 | CASKGPGGPSYEQYF | TGTGCCAGTAAGGGCCCCGGTGGACCCTCCTACGAGCAGTACTTC
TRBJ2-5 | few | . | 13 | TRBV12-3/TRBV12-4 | CASSPGMEETQYF | TGTGCCAGCAGTCCCGGCATGGAAGAGACCCAGTACTTC
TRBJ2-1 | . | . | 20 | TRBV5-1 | CASSLFSMLGGESSYNEQFF | TGCGCCAGCAGCTTATTTTCTATGCTGGGGGGAGAAAGCTCCTACAATGAGCAGTTCTTC
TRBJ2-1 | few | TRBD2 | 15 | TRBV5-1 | CASSSGLAVDNEQFF | TGCGCCAGCAGCTCGGGACTAGCGGTAGACAATGAGCAGTTCTTC
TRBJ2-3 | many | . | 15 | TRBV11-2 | CASSLVGEFTDTQYF | TGTGCCAGCAGCTTAGTTGGGGAGTTCACAGATACGCAGTATTTT
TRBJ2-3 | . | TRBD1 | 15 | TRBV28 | CASSLDRGKTDTQYF | TGTGCCAGCAGTCTCGACAGGGGTAAAACAGATACGCAGTATTTT
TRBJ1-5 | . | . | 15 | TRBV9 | CASSVGKGGNQPQHF | TGTGCCAGCAGCGTAGGCAAAGGGGGGAATCAGCCCCAGCATTTT
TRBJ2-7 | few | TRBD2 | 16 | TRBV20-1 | CSARTSGKRGGYEQYF | TGCAGTGCTAGGACTAGCGGGAAAAGAGGTGGCTACGAGCAGTACTTC
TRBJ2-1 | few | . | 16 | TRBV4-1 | CASSQEGAVGSGEQFF | TGCGCCAGCAGCCAAGAAGGGGCAGTAGGTAGTGGTGAGCAGTTCTTC
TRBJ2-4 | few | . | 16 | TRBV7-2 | CASSFNGALAKNIQYF | TGTGCCAGCAGCTTTAACGGGGCATTAGCCAAAAACATTCAGTACTTC
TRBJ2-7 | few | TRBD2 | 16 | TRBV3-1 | CASSQGSGGPSYEQYF | TGTGCCAGCAGCCAAGGTAGCGGGGGGCCCTCCTACGAGCAGTACTTC
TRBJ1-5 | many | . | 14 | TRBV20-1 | CSAREGPSNQPQHF | TGCAGTGCTAGAGAGGGACCAAGCAATCAGCCCCAGCATTTT
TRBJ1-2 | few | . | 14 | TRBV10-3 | CAISERGVSYGYTF | TGTGCCATCAGTGAACGGGGAGTGAGCTATGGCTACACCTTC
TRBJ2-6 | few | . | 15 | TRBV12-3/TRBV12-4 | CASSISGAGANVLTF | TGTGCCAGCAGTATTTCAGGGGCTGGGGCCAACGTCCTGACTTTC
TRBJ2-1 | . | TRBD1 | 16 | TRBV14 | CASSQEWTGIYNEQFF | TGTGCCAGCAGCCAGGAATGGACAGGGATCTACAATGAGCAGTTCTTC
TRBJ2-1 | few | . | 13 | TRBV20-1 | CSAVMTGRNEQFF | TGCAGTGCTGTGATGACAGGGAGGAATGAGCAGTTCTTC
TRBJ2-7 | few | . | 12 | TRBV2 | CASRIETYEQYF | TGTGCCAGCAGGATTGAGACCTACGAGCAGTACTTC
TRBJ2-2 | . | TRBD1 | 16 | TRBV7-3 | CASSWGQTMNTGELFF | TGTGCCAGCAGCTGGGGACAGACCATGAACACCGGGGAGCTGTTTTTT
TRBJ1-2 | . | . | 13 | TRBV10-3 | CAISAGTNYGYTF | TGTGCCATCAGTGCAGGAACTAACTATGGCTACACCTTC
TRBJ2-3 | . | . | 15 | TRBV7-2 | CASTSHDRAPDTQYF | TGTGCCAGCACCTCACACGACCGGGCCCCAGATACGCAGTATTTT
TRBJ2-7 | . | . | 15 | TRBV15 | CATSSRGGPTAEQYF | TGTGCCACCAGCAGTAGAGGGGGACCCACCGCCGAGCAGTACTTC
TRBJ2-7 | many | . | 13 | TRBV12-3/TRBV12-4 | CASSSPGAYEQYF | TGTGCCAGCAGTTCCCCAGGGGCCTACGAGCAGTACTTC
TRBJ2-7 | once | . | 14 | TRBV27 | CASSHGGTSYEQYF | TGTGCCAGCAGCCACGGGGGAACCTCCTACGAGCAGTACTTC
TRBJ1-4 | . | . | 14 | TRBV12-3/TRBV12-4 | CASSSLGGGEKLFF | TGTGCCAGCAGTTCCCTTGGGGGGGGTGAAAAACTGTTTTTT
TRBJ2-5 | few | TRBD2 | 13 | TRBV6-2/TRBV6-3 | CASRTSGAGTQYF | TGTGCCAGCAGAACTAGCGGGGCAGGGACCCAGTACTTC
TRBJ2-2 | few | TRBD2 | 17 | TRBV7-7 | CASSYTPGGVNTGELFF | TGTGCTAGCAGTTATACCCCCGGGGGGGTGAACACCGGGGAGCTGTTTTTT
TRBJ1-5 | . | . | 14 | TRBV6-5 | CASSYSYLDQPQHF | TGTGCCAGCAGTTACTCTTACCTGGATCAGCCCCAGCATTTT
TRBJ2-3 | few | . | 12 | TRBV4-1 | CASSQDEHTQYF | TGCGCCAGCAGCCAAGATGAACATACGCAGTATTTT